This TCR beta chain was observed in a study of chemoradiotherapy in HPV16-positive cancers. General study points: Only a couple of HPV16-positive patients supplied the functional HPV-specificity definition. Non-HPV-specific T cells did not expand in tumors during treatment, whereas candidate HPV-specific clones and E7-related motifs did.

Repertoires were generated with immunoSEQ multiplex PCR, while TCRdb's copy carries only in-frame clones and drops some. Among approximately 20,000 clones listed, around nine tenths were seen once. Regarding this clone: Its antigen is not known.

The V end was cut by 4 bases, the J end by 6 bases, with 11 bases between. There are 12 residues in the CDR3. Germline CDR1 and CDR2: SQVTM and ANQGSEA. Repertoires were sampled repeatedly during chemoradiotherapy. V usage is TRBV29-1 and J usage is TRBJ2-3; D perhaps matches TRBD1 (6 bases). Sample: blood, taken from a patient who underwent chemoradiotherapy. The TCR comes from a human donor with HPV-associated anogenital cancer. The CDR3: CSVGQAADTQYF. The CDR3 DNA follows: TGCAGCGTTGGACAGGCCGCTGATACGCAGTATTTT.